A single T cell receptor (beta chain) is shown here with its context. TCRdb's table, derived via immunoSEQ multiplex PCR, lists solely in-frame clones and lacks some. The table includes fewer than 90,000 clones, about 93% detected once. CDR1 and CDR2 from the germline V gene are MGHRA and YSYEKL. This CDR3 contains 15 residues. With 3 bases clipped from V and 6 bases from J, the junction kept 7 bases outside the gene matches. This entry belongs to a study of T cell changes during pregnancy in multiple sclerosis. This clonotype was sampled from a female donor with multiple sclerosis, enrolled in a pregnancy study. This material consisted of peripheral blood, taken in the third trimester of pregnancy. The chain recombines TRBV4-1 with TRBJ1-5; 8 bases are shared with TRBD1. The CDR3 DNA is TGCGCCAGCAGCCATGTGGACAGGGTAGGTCAGCCCCAGCATTTT. Translated, it gives CASSHVDRVGQPQHF.